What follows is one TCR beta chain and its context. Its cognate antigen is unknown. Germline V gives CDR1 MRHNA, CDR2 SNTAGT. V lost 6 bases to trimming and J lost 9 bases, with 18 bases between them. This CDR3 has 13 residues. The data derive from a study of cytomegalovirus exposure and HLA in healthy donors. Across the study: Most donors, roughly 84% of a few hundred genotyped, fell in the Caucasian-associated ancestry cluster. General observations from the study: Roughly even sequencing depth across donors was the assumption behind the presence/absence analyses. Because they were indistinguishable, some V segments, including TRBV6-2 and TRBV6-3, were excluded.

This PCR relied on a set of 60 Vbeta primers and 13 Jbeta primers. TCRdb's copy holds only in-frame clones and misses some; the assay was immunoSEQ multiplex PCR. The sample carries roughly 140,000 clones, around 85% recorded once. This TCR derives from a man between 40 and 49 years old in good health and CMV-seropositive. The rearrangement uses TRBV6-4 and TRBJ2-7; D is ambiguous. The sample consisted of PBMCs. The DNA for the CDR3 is TGTGCCAGCAGGACCCGAGGCAGCTCTATGCAGTACTTC. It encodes CASRTRGSSMQYF.